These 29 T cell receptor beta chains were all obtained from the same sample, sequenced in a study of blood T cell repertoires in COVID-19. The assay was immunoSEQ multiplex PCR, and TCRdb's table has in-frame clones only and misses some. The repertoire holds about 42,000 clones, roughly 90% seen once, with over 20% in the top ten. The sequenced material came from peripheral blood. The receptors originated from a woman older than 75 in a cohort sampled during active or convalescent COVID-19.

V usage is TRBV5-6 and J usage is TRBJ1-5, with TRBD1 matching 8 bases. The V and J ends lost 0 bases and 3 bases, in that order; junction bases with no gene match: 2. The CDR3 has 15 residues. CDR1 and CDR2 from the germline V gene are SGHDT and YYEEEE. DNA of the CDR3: TGTGCCAGCAGCTTGGCAGGGGGCTACAATCAGCCCCAGCATTTT. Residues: CASSLAGGYNQPQHF.

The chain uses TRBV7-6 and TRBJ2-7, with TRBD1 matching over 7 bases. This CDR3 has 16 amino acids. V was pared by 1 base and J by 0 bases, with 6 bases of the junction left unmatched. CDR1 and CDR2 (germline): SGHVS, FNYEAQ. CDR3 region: CASSLGDSRNSYEQYF. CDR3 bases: TGTGCCAGCAGCTTAGGGGACAGTCGAAACTCCTACGAGCAGTACTTC.

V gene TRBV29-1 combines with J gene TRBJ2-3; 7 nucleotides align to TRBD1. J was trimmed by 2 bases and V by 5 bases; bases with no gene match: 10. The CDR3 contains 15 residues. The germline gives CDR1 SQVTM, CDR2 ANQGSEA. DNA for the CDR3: TGCAGCGTTAGCAACCGGGACAGAGTCACAGATACGCAGTATTTT. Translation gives CSVSNRDRVTDTQYF.

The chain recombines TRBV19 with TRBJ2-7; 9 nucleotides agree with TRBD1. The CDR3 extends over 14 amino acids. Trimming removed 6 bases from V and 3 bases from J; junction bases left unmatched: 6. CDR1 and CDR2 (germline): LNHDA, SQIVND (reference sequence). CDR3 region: CASREGQGYYEQYF. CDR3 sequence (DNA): TGTGCCAGTAGAGAGGGACAGGGATACTACGAGCAGTACTTC.

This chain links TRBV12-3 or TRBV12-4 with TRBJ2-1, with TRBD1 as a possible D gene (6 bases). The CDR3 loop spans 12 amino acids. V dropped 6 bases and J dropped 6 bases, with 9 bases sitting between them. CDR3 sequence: CASSPGVNEQFF. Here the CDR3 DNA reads TGTGCCAGCAGCCCAGGGGTCAATGAGCAGTTCTTC.

The CDR3 sequence is CASSRQGYTEAFF. DNA of the CDR3: TGTGCCAGCAGCCGGCAGGGGTACACTGAAGCTTTCTTT. V gene TRBV3-1 (or the pseudogene TRBV3-2) combines with J gene TRBJ1-1; possible D gene TRBD1, 6 bases. CDR1 is LGHDT and CDR2 is YNNKEL in the germline V gene (reference sequence). Trimming stripped 4 bases from V and 3 bases from J, with 9 bases between. There are 13 residues in the CDR3.

The CDR3 nucleotides read TGTGCCAGCAGCTTCGGGTCTAGCGCTGAAGCTTTCTTT. Amino acid sequence: CASSFGSSAEAFF. The J gene is TRBJ1-1, the V gene TRBV5-6; D remains ambiguous. Trimming removed 2 bases from V and 6 bases from J, with 11 bases in between. Germline CDR1 reads SGHDT; CDR2 reads YYEEEE. The CDR3 runs to 13 residues.

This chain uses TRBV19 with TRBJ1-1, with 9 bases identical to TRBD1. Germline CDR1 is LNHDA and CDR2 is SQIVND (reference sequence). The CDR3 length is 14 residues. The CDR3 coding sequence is TGTGTTACTCGGCTAACAGGGGGCGCGAGTGAAGCTTTCTTT. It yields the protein CVTRLTGGASEAFF.

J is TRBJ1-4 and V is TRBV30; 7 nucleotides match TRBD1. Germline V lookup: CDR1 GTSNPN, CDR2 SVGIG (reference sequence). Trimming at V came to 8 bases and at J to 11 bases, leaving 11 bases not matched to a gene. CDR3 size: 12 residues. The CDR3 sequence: CAAGGPSRKLFF. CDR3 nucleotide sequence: TGTGCCGCAGGGGGGCCCTCGCGGAAACTGTTTTTT.

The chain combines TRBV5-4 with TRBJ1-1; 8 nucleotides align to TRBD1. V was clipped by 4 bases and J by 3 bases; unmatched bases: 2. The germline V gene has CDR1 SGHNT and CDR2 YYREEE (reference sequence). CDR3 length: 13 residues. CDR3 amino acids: CASSETGDTEAFF. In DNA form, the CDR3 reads TGTGCCAGCAGCGAGACAGGGGACACTGAAGCTTTCTTT.

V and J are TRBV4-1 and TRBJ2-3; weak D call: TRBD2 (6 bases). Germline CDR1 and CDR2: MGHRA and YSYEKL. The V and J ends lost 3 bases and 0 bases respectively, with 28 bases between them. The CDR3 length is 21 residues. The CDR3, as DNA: TGCGCCAGCAGCCACAGTCAAATCGGACAAGGGAGGCTATCTAGCACAGATACGCAGTATTTT. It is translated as CASSHSQIGQGRLSSTDTQYF.

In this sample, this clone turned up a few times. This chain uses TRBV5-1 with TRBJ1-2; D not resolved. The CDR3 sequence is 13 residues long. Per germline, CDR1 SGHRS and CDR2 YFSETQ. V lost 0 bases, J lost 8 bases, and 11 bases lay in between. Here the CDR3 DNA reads TGCGCCAGCAGCTTGGAGCGGGGTAGCGGCTACACCTTC. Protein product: CASSLERGSGYTF.

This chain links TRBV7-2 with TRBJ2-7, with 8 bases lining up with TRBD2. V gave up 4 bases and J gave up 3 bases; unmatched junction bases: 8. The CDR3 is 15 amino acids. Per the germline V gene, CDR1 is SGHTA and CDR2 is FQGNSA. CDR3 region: CASSSKAGENYEQYF. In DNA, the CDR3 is TGTGCCAGCAGCTCTAAAGCGGGAGAGAACTACGAGCAGTACTTC.

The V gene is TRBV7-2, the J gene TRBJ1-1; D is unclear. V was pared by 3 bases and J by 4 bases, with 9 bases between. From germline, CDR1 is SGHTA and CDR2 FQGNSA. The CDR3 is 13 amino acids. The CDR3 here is CASSFGIGTEAFF. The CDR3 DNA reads TGTGCCAGCAGCTTTGGCATTGGCACTGAAGCTTTCTTT.

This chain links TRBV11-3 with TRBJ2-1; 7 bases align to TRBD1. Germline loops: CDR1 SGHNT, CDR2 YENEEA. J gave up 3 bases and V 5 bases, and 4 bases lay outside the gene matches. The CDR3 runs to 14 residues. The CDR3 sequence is CASSRRDSYNEQFF. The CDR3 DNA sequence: TGTGCCAGCAGCCGCAGGGACAGCTACAATGAGCAGTTCTTC. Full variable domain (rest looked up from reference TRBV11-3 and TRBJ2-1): EAGVVQSPRYKIIEKKQPVAFWCNPISGHNTLYWYLQNLGQGPELLIRYENEEAVDDSQLPKDRFSAERLKGVDSTLKIQPAELGDSAVYLCASSRRDSYNEQFFGPGTRLTVL.

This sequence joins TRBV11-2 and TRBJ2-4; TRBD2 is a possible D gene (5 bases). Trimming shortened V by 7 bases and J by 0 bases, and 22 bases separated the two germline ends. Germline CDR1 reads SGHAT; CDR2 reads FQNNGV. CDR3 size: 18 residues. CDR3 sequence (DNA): TGTGCCAGCACCGTCGGTGGAGCAGCGGTGATAGCCAAAAACATTCAGTACTTC. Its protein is CASTVGGAAVIAKNIQYF.

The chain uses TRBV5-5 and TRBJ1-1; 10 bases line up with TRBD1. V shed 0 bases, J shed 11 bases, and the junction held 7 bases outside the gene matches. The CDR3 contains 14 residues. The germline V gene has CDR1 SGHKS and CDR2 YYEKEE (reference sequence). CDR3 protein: CASSLGDRGRVAFF. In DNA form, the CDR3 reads TGTGCCAGCAGCTTGGGAGACAGGGGGCGCGTTGCTTTCTTT.

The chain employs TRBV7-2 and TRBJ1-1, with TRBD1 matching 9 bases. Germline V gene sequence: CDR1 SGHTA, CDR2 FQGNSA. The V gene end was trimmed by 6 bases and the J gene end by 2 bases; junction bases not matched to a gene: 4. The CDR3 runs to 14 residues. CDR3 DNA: TGTGCCAGCAGGCCACAGGGGGCTAACACTGAAGCTTTCTTT. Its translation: CASRPQGANTEAFF.

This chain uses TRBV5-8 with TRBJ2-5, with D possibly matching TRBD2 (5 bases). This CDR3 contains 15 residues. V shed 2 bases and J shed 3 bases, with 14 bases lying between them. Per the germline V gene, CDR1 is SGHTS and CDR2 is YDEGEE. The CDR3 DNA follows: TGTGCCAGCAGCTTCGAGAGGGCCGGGGAAGAGACCCAGTACTTC. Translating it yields CASSFERAGEETQYF.

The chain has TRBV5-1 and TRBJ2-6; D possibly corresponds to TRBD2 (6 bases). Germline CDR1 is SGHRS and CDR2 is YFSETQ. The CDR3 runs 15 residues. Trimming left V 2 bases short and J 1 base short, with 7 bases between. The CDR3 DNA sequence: TGCGCCAGCAGCTTCGGAGGGTCTGGGGCCAACGTCCTGACTTTC. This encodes CASSFGGSGANVLTF.

CDR3 loop: CASSLAYGTGRHQPQHF. CDR3 sequence (DNA): TGTGCCAGCAGCTTAGCATACGGGACAGGGAGACATCAGCCCCAGCATTTT. The chain carries TRBV7-2 and TRBJ1-5; TRBD1 matches 9 bases. V shed 0 bases and J 5 bases; nucleotides not matched to a gene: 8. The CDR3 is made up of 17 amino acids. Per the germline V gene, CDR1 is SGHTA and CDR2 is FQGNSA.

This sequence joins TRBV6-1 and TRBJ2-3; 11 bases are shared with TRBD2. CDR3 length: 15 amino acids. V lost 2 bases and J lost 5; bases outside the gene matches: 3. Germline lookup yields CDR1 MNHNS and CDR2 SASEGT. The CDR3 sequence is CASSEYGLAGDTQYF. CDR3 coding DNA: TGTGCCAGCAGTGAATATGGACTAGCGGGAGATACGCAGTATTTT.

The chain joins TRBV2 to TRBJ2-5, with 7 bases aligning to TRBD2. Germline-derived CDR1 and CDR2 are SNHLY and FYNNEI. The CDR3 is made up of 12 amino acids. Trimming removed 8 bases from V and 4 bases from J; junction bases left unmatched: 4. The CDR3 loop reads CASGLGRETQYF. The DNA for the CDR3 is TGTGCCAGCGGACTAGGGAGAGAGACCCAGTACTTC.

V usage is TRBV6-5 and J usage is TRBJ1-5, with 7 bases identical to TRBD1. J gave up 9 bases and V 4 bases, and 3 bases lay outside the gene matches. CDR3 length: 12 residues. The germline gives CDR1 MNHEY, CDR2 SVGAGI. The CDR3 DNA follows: TGTGCCAGCAGTTCCTACAGGGGGCCCCAGCATTTT. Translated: CASSSYRGPQHF.

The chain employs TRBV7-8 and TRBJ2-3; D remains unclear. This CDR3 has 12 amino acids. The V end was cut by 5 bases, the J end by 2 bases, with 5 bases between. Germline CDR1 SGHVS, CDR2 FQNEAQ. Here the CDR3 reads CASSHNTDTQYF. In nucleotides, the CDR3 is TGTGCCAGCAGCCACAACACAGATACGCAGTATTTT.

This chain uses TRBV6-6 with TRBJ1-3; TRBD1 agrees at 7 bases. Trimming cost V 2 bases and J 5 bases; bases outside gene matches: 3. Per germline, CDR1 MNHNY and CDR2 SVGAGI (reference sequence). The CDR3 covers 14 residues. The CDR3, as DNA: TGTGCCAGCAGTTACGGGACAGAAAGAAACACCATATATTTT. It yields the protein CASSYGTERNTIYF.

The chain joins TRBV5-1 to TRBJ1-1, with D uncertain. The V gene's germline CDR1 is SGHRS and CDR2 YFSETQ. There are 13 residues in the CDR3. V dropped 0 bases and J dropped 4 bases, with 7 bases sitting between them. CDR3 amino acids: CASSLGAFTEAFF. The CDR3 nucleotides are TGCGCCAGCAGCTTGGGGGCCTTCACTGAAGCTTTCTTT.

The CDR3 loop reads CASSLEQGPSEKLFF. CDR3 sequence (DNA): TGTGCCAGCAGCTTAGAACAGGGCCCCTCGGAAAAACTGTTTTTT. The chain is built from TRBV7-2 and TRBJ1-4; perhaps TRBD1 as D (6 bases). This CDR3 has 15 residues. CDR1 is SGHTA and CDR2 is FQGNSA in the germline V gene. The V gene lost 1 base and the J gene lost 8 bases, with 14 bases spanning the gap.

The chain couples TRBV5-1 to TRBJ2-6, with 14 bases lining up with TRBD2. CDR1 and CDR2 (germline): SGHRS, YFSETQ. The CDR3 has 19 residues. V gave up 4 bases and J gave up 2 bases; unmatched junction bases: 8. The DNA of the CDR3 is TGCGCCAGCAGCCGCGACGGGACTAGCGGGAGAACTGGGGCCAACGTCCTGACTTTC. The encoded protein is CASSRDGTSGRTGANVLTF.